This T cell receptor beta chain comes out of a study of T cell repertoires in ileal Crohn's disease. Study background: Postoperative therapy was given to about half: around 12 thiopurines, some 18 anti-TNF agents. Findings of the study overall: Compared with CD4 T cells, sorted CD8 cells carried more expanded clones. Compared with non-smokers, active smokers at surgery showed more clonal expansions.

V lost 2 bases to trimming and J lost 5 bases; unmatched junction nucleotides: 9. This CDR3 region has 15 residues. CDR1 is GTSNPN and CDR2 is SVGIG in the germline V gene (reference sequence). Libraries were prepared by immunoSEQ multiplex PCR; TCRdb keeps only in-frame clonotypes and omits some of them. The sample has roughly 7,000 clones; more than 80% are singletons. With respect to this clone: As yet, its antigen is unknown.

The TCR originated in an adult with Crohn's disease. The chain is built from TRBV30 and TRBJ2-5, with 9 bases aligning to TRBD2. The material sequenced was ileal tissue. This chain's CDR3 is CAWSLWAGGIETQYF. The CDR3 DNA sequence: TGTGCCTGGAGTCTATGGGCGGGAGGGATTGAGACCCAGTACTTC.